This TCR beta chain was captured in a study of cytomegalovirus exposure and HLA in healthy donors. TCRdb's table, derived via immunoSEQ multiplex PCR, lists solely in-frame clones and lacks some. Of some 140,000 clones listed, 86% were seen once; the top ten hold just under 3%. This CDR3 has 15 residues. Trimming cost V 6 bases and J 2 bases; bases outside gene matches: 8. Germline values: CDR1 MNHEY, CDR2 SMNVEV (reference sequence). This chain connects TRBV27 to TRBJ2-7; 9 nucleotides line up with TRBD1. Specimen: PBMCs. The receptor comes from a man between 18 and 35 years old in good health and CMV-seronegative. The CDR3 spells CASRSRDRDPYEQYF. Written as DNA, the CDR3 is TGTGCCAGCAGATCCCGGGACAGGGATCCCTACGAGCAGTACTTC.